This record looks at one T cell receptor beta chain sequence and its context. Clones were read by immunoSEQ multiplex PCR, and TCRdb kept only the in-frame ones, dropping some. Counted here are under 500,000 clones, around 89% occurring once; the ten biggest clones make up 1% to 1.3%. This entry comes from a study of blood T cell repertoires in COVID-19. Germline V gene data show CDR1 as SNHLY and CDR2 as FYNNEI. This CDR3 region has 13 residues. The V segment lost 7 bases and the J segment 3 bases; nucleotides outside the gene matches: 6. Input material: PBMCs or T cells enriched from blood (not recorded which). V and J are TRBV2 and TRBJ2-7, with 7 bases fitting TRBD1. The sequence was obtained from a man aged 25 to 40 who had recovered from COVID-19. CDR3 protein: CASKTGLFYEQYF. The CDR3 nucleotides read TGTGCCAGCAAGACAGGGTTGTTCTACGAGCAGTACTTC.